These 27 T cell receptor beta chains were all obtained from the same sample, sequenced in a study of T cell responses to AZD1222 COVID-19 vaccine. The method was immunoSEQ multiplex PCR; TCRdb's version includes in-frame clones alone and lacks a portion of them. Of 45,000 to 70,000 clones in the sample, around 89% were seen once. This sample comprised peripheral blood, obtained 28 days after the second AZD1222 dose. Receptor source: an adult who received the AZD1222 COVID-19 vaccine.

DNA for the CDR3: TGTGCCAGTAGTGTGACTAGCGGGAGGGCAGGGGAGCAGTACTTC. Residues: CASSVTSGRAGEQYF. The V gene is TRBV19, the J gene TRBJ2-7; 14 nucleotides align to TRBD2. CDR1 is LNHDA and CDR2 is SQIVND in the germline V gene (reference sequence). The CDR3 runs to 15 residues. The V segment lost 5 bases and the J segment 7 bases; nucleotides outside the gene matches: 7.

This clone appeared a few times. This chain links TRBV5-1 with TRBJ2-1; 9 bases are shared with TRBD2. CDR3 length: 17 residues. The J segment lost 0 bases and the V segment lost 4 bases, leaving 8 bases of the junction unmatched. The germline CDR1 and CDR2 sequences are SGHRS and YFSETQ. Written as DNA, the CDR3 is TGCGCCAGCAGCCCCCTAGCGGGGAGGAGCTCCTACAATGAGCAGTTCTTC. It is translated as CASSPLAGRSSYNEQFF.

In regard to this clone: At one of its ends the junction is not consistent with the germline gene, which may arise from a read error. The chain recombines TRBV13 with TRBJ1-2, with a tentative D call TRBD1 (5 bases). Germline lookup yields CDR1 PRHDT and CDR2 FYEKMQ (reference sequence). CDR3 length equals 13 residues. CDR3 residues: CASSLGTGHVYTF. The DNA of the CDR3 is TGTGCCAGCAGCCTAGGGACGGGGCATGTCTACACCTTC.

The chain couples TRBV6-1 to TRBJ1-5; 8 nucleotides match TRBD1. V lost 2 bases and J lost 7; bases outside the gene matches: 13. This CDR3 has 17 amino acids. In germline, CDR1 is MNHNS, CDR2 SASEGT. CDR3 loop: CASSEKKGRGLGQPQHF. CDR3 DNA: TGTGCCAGCAGTGAAAAAAAGGGCAGGGGGCTTGGACAGCCCCAGCATTTT.

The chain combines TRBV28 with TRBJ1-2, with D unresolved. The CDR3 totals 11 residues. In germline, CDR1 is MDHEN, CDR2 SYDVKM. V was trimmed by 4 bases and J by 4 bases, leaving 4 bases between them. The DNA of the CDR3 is TGTGCCAGCAGTTACCCCTATGGCTACACCTTC. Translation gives CASSYPYGYTF.

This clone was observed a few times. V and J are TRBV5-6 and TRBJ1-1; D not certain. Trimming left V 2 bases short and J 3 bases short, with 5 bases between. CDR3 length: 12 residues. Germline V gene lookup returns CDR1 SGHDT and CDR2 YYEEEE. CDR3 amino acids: CASSLGYTEAFF. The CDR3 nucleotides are TGTGCCAGCAGCTTAGGATACACTGAAGCTTTCTTT.

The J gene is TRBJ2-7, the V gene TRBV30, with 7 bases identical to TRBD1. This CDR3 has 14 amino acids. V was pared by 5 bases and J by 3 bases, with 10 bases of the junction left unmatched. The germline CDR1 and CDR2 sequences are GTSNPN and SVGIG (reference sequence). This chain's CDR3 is CAWGRGQKIYEQYF. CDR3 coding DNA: TGTGCCTGGGGAAGGGGACAGAAAATCTACGAGCAGTACTTC.

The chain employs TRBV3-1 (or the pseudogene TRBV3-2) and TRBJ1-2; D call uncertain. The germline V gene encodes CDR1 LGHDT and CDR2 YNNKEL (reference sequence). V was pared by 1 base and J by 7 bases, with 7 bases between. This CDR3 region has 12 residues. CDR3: CASSQVDFGYTF. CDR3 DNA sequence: TGTGCCAGCAGCCAAGTCGATTTTGGCTACACCTTC.

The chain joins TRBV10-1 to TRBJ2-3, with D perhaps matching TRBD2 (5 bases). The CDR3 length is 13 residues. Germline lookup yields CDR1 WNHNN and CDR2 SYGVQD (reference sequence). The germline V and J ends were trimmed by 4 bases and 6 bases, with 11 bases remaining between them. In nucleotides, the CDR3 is TGCGCCAGCAGTGGGGCTAGCCGGGATACGCAGTATTTT. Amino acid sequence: CASSGASRDTQYF.

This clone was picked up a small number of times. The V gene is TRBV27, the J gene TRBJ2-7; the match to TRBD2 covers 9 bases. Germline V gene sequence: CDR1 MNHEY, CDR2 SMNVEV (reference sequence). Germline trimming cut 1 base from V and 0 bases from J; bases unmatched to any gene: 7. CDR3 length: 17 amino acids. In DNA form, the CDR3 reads TGTGCCAGCAGTTTATTGGTGACAGCGGGGGGCTCCTACGAGCAGTACTTC. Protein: CASSLLVTAGGSYEQYF.

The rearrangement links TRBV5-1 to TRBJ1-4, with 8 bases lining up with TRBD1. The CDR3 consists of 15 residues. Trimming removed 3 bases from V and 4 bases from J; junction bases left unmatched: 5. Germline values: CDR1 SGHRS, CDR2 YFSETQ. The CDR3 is CASSSRQGFNEKLFF. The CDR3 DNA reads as TGCGCCAGCAGCTCCCGACAGGGGTTTAATGAAAAACTGTTTTTT.

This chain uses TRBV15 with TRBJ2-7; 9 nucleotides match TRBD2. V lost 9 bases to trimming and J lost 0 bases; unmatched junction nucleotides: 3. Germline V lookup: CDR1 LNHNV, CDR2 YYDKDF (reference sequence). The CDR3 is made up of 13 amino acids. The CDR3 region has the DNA TGTGCCACTGGACTAGCGAACTCCTACGAGCAGTACTTC. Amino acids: CATGLANSYEQYF.

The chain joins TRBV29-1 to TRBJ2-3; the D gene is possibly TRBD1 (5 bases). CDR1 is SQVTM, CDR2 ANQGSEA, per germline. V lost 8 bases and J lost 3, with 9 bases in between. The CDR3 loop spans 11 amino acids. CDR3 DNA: TGCAGCCTAAGGGGAACAGATACGCAGTATTTT. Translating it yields CSLRGTDTQYF.

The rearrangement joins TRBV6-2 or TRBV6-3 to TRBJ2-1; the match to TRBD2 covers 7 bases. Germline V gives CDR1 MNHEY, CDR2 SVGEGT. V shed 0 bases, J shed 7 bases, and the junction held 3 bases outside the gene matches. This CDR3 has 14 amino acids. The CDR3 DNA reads TGTGCCAGCAGTTACTCAGCGCGGGAGAATGAGCAGTTCTTC. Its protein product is CASSYSARENEQFF.

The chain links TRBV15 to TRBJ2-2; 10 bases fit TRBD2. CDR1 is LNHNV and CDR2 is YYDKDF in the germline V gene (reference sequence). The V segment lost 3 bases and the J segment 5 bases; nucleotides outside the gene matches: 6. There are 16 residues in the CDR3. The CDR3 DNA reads TGTGCCACCAGCAGTCCCCTAGCGGGAGTTACCGGGGAGCTGTTTTTT. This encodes CATSSPLAGVTGELFF.

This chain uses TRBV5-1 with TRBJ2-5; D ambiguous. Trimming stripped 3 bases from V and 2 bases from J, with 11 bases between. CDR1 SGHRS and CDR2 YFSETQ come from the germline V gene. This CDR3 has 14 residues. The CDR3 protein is CASSYTARQETQYF. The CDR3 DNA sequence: TGCGCCAGCAGCTACACCGCAAGACAAGAGACCCAGTACTTC.

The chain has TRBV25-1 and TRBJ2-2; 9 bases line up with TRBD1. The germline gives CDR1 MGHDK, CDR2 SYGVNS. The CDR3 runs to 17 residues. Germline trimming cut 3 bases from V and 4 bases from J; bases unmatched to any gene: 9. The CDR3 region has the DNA TGTGCCAGCAGTGAGGGAGAAAACAGGGGGCTCACCGGGGAGCTGTTTTTT. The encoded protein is CASSEGENRGLTGELFF. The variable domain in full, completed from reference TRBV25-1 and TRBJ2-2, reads EADIYQTPRYLVIGTGKKITLECSQTMGHDKMYWYQQDPGMELHLIHYSYGVNSTEKGDLSSESTVSRIRTEHFPLTLESARPSHTSQYLCASSEGENRGLTGELFFGEGSRLTVL.

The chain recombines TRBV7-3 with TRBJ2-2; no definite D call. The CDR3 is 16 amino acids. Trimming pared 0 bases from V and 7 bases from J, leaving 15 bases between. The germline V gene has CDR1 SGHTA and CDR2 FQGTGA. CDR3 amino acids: CASSLTPHGGGGELFF. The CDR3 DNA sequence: TGTGCCAGCAGCTTAACCCCCCACGGCGGCGGCGGGGAGCTGTTTTTT.

The CDR3 sequence is CASSPTGAEYGYTF. Here the CDR3 DNA reads TGTGCCAGCAGCCCGACAGGCGCTGAATATGGCTACACCTTC. The chain joins TRBV6-5 to TRBJ1-2; D is perhaps TRBD1 (6 bases). The CDR3 is made up of 14 amino acids. The germline gives CDR1 MNHEY, CDR2 SVGAGI. The germline V and J ends were trimmed by 6 bases and 5 bases, with 16 bases remaining between them.

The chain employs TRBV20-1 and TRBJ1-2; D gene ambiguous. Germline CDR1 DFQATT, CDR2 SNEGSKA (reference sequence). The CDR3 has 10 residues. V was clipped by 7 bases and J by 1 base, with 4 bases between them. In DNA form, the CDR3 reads TGCAGTGGGAGTAACTATGGCTACACCTTC. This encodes CSGSNYGYTF.

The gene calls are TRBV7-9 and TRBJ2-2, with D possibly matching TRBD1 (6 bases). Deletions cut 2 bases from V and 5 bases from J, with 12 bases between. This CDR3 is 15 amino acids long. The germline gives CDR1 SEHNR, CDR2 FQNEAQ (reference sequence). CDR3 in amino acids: CASSLQGTGTGELFF. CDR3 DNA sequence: TGTGCCAGCAGCTTACAAGGCACAGGGACCGGGGAGCTGTTTTTT. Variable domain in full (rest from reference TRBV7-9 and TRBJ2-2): DTGVSQNPRHKITKRGQNVTFRCDPISEHNRLYWYRQTLGQGPEFLTYFQNEAQLEKSRLLSDRFSAERPKGSFSTLEIQRTEQGDSAMYLCASSLQGTGTGELFFGEGSRLTVL.

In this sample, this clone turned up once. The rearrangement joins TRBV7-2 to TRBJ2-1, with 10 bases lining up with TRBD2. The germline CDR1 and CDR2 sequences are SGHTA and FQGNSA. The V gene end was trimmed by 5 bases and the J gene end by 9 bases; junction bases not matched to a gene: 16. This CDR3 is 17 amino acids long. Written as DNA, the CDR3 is TGTGCCAGCAGCCCAACTACAGCGGGAGGGACTAGGTTTGAGCAGTTCTTC. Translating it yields CASSPTTAGGTRFEQFF.

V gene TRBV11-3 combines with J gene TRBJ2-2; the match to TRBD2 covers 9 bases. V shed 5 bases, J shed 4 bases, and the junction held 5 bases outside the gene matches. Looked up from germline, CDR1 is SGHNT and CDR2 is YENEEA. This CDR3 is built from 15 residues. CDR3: CASSLSGSGTGELFF. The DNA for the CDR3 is TGTGCCAGCAGCCTTAGCGGGAGTGGCACCGGGGAGCTGTTTTTT.

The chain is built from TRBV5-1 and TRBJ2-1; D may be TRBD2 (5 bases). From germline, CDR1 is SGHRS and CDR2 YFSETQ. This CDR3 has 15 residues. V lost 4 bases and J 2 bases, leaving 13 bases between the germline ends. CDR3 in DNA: TGCGCCAGCAGCGGGAGTTCCACCGCCTACAATGAGCAGTTCTTC. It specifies CASSGSSTAYNEQFF.

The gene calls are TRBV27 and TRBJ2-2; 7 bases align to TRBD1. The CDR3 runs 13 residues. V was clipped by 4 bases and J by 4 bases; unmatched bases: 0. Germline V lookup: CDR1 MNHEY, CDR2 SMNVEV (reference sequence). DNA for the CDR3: TGTGCCAGCAGTTCAGGGGGCACCGGGGAGCTGTTTTTT. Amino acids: CASSSGGTGELFF.

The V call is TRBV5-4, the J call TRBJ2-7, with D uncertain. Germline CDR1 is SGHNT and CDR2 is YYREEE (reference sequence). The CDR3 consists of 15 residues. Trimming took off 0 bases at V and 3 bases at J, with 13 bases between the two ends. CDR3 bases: TGTGCCAGCAGCTTGGAACCTTTTGGGAACTACGAGCAGTACTTC. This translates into CASSLEPFGNYEQYF.

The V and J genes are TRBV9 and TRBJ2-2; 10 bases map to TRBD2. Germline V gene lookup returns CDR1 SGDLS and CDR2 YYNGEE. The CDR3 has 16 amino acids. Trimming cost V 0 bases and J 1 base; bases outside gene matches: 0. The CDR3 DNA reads TGTGCCAGCAGCGTAGCTAGCGGGAGGAACACCGGGGAGCTGTTTTTT. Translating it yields CASSVASGRNTGELFF. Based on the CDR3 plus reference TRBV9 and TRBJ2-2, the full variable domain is DSGVTQTPKHLITATGQRVTLRCSPRSGDLSVYWYQQSLDQGLQFLIQYYNGEERAKGNILERFSAQQFPDLHSELNLSSLELGDSALYFCASSVASGRNTGELFFGEGSRLTVL.